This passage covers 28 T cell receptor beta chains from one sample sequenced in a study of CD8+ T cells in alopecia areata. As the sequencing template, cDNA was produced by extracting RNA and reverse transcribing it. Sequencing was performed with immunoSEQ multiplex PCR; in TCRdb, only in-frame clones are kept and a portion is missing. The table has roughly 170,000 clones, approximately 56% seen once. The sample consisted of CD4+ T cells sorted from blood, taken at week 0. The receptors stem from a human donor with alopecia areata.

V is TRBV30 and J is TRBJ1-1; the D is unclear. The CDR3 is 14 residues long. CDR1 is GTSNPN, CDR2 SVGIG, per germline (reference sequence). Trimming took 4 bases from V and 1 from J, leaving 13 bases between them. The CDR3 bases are TGTGCCTGGATTAGAAGGGAACGGAACACTGAAGCTTTCTTT. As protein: CAWIRRERNTEAFF. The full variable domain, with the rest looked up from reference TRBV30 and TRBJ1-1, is SQTIHQWPATLVQPVGSPLSLECTVEGTSNPNLYWYRQAAGRGLQLLFYSVGIGQISSEVPQNLSASRPQDRQFILSSKKLLLSDSGFYLCAWIRRERNTEAFFGQGTRLTVV.

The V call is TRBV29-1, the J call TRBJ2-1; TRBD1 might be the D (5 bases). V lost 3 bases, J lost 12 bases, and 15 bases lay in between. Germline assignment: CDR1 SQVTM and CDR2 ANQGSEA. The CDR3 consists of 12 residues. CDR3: CSVDQGLWMQFF. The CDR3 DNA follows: TGCAGCGTTGATCAGGGCTTATGGATGCAGTTCTTC.

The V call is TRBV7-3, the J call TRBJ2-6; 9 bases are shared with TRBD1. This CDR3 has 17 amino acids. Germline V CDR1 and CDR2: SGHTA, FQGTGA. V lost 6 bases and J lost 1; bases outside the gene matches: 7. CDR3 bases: TGTGCCAGCAGTCCGGGACAGGGATTGTCTGGGGCCAACGTCCTGACTTTC. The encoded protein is CASSPGQGLSGANVLTF.

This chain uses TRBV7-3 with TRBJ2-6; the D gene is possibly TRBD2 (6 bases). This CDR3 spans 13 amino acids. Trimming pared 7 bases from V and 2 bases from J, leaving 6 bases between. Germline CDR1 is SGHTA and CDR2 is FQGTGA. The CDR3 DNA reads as TGTGCCAGCACGGGGGCTGGGGCCAACGTCCTGACTTTC. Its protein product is CASTGAGANVLTF.

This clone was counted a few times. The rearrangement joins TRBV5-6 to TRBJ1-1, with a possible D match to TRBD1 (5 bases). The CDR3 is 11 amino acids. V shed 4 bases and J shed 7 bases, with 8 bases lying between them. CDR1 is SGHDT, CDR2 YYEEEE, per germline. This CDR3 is CASSRQLEAFF. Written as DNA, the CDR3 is TGTGCCAGCAGCAGACAGCTTGAAGCTTTCTTT.

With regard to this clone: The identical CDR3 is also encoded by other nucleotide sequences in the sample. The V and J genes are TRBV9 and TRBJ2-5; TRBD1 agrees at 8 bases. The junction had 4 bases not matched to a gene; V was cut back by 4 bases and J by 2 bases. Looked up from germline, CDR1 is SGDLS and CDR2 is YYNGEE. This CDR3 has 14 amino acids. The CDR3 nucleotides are TGTGCCAGCAGCCCGGGGACAGGACAAGAGACCCAGTACTTC. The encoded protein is CASSPGTGQETQYF. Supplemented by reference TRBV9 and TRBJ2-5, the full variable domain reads DSGVTQTPKHLITATGQRVTLRCSPRSGDLSVYWYQQSLDQGLQFLIQYYNGEERAKGNILERFSAQQFPDLHSELNLSSLELGDSALYFCASSPGTGQETQYFGPGTRLLVL.

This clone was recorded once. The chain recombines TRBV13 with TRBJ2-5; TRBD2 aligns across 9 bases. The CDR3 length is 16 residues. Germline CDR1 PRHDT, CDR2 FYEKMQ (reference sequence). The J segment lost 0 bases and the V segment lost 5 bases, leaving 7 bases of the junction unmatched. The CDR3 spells CASSPRGLANQETQYF. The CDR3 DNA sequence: TGTGCCAGCAGCCCACGAGGACTAGCGAACCAAGAGACCCAGTACTTC. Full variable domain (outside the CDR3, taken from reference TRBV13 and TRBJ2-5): AAGVIQSPRHLIKEKRETATLKCYPIPRHDTVYWYQQGPGQDPQFLISFYEKMQSDKGSIPDRFSAQQFSDYHSELNMSSLELGDSALYFCASSPRGLANQETQYFGPGTRLLVL.

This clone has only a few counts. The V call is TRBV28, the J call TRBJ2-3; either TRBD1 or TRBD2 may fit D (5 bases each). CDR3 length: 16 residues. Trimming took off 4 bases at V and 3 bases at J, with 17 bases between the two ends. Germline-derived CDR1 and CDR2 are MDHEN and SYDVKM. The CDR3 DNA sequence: TGTGCCAGCAGTTACGGGACGGCGGCGGGTACAGATACGCAGTATTTT. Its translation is CASSYGTAAGTDTQYF.

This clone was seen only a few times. The CDR3 DNA sequence: TGCAGCGCCTGGCAGGGACTTACCTACGAGCAGTACTTC. Its protein product is CSAWQGLTYEQYF. The chain carries TRBV29-1 and TRBJ2-7, with D tentatively TRBD2 (6 bases). Germline V gives CDR1 SQVTM, CDR2 ANQGSEA. This CDR3 spans 13 amino acids. V was clipped by 7 bases and J by 2 bases, with 15 bases between them.

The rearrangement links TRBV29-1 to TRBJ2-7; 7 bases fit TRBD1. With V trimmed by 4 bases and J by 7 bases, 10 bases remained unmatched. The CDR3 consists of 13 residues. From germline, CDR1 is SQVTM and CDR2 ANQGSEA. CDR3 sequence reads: CSVGGRGTEEQYF. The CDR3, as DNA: TGCAGCGTTGGGGGTAGGGGGACAGAGGAGCAGTACTTC.

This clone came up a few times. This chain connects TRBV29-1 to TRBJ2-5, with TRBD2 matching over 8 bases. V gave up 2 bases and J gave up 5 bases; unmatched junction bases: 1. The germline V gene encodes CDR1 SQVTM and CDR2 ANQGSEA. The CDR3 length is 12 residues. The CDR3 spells CSVESGGETQYF. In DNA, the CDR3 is TGCAGCGTTGAATCGGGGGGGGAGACCCAGTACTTC.

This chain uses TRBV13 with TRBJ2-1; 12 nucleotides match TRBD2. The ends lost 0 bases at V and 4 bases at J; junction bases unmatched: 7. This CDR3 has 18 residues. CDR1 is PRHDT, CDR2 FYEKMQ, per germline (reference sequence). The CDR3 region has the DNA TGTGCCAGCAGCTTAGGACTAGCGGGGGGCCTCGTGTACAATGAGCAGTTCTTC. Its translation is CASSLGLAGGLVYNEQFF.

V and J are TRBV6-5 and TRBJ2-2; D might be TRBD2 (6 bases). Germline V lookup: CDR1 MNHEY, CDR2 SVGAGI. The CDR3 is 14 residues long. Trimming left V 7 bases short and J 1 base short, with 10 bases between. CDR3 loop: CASTSGGNTGELFF. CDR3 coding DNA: TGTGCCAGCACCTCCGGGGGGAACACCGGGGAGCTGTTTTTT.

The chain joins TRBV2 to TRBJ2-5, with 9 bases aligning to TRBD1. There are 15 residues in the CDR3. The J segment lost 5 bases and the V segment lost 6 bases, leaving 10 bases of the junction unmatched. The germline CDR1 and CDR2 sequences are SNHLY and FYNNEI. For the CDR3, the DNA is TGTGCCAGCAGACCCGGGACAGGGCAAGAGGAGACCCAGTACTTC. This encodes CASRPGTGQEETQYF.

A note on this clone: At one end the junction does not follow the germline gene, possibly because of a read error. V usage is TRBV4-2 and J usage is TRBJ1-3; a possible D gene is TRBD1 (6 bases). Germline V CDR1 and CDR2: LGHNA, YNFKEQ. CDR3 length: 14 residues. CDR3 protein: CASSQRGTGNTIYF. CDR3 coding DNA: TGTGCCAGCAGCCAGAGGGGGACTGGGAACACCATATATTTT.

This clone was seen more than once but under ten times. This chain's CDR3 is CASSQAPGVSQETQYF. As DNA, the CDR3 is TGCGCCAGCAGCCAGGCTCCGGGGGTCTCACAAGAGACCCAGTACTTC. This chain uses TRBV4-1 with TRBJ2-5, with a possible D match to TRBD2 (6 bases). Germline CDR1 is MGHRA and CDR2 is YSYEKL. This CDR3 contains 16 residues. V gave up 3 bases and J gave up 2 bases, with 16 bases separating them.

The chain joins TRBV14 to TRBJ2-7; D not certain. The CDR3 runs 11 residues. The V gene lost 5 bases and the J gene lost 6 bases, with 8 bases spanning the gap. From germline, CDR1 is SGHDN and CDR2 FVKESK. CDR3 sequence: CASSYRTEQYF. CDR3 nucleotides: TGTGCCAGCAGCTACAGAACCGAGCAGTACTTC.

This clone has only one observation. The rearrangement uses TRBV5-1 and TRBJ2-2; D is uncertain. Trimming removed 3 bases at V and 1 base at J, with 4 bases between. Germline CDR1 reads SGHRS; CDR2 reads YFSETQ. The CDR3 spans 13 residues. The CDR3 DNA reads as TGCGCCAGCAGCTGGGGGAACACCGGGGAGCTGTTTTTT. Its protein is CASSWGNTGELFF.

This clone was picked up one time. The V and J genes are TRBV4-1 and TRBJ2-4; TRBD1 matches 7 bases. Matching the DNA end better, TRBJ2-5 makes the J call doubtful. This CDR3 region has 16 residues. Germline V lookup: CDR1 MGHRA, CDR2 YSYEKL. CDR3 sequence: CASSPTTGWARGTQYF. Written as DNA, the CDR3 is TGCGCCAGCAGCCCGACGACAGGGTGGGCTCGAGGGACCCAGTACTTC.

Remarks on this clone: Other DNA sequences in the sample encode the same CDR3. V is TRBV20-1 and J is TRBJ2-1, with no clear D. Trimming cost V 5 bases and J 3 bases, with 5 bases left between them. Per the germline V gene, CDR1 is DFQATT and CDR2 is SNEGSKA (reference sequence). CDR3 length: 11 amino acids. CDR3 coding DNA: TGCAGTGCTCCTGACTACAATGAGCAGTTCTTC. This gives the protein CSAPDYNEQFF.

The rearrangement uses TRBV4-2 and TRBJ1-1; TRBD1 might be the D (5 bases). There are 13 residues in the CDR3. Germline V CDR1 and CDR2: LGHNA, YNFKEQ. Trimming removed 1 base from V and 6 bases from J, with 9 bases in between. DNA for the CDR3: TGTGCCAGCAGCCAAGGGGACGACTCTGAAGCTTTCTTT. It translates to CASSQGDDSEAFF.

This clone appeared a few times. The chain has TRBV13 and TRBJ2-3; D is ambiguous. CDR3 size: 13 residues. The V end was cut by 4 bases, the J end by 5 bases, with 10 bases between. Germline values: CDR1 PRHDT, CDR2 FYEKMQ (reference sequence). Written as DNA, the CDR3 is TGTGCCAGCAGCTCCTCTGGGAAAGATACGCAGTATTTT. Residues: CASSSSGKDTQYF.

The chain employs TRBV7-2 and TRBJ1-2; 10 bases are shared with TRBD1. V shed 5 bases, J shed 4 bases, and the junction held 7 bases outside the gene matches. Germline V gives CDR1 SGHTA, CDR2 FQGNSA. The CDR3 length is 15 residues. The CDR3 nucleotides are TGTGCCAGCAGCCCAGCCGGGACAGGGGCCTATGGCTACACCTTC. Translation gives CASSPAGTGAYGYTF.

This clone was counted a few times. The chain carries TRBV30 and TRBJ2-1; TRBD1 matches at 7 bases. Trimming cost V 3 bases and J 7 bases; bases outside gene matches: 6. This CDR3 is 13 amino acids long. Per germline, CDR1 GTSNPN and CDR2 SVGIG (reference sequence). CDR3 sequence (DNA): TGTGCCTGGAGCAGGGGGTGGCGTAATGAGCAGTTCTTC. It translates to CAWSRGWRNEQFF.

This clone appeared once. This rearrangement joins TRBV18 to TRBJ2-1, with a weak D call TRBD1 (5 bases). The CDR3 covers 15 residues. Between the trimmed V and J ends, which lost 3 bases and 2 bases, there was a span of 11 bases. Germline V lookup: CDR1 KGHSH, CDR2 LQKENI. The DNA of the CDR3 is TGTGCCAGCTCACCGGACAAGAGAACCTACAATGAGCAGTTCTTC. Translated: CASSPDKRTYNEQFF.

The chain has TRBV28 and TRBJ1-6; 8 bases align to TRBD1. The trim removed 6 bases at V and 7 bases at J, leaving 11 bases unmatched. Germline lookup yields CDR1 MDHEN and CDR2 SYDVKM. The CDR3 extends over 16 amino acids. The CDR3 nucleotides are TGTGCCAGCAGAAACAGGGGGATTGTGTTGAATTCACCCCTCCACTTT. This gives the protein CASRNRGIVLNSPLHF.

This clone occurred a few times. CDR3 sequence (DNA): TGTGCCTGGAGAGCTCAGGGAGGGCAGCCCCAGCATTTT. Translating gives CAWRAQGGQPQHF. The chain employs TRBV30 and TRBJ1-5; possibly TRBD1 for D (5 bases). The CDR3 runs 13 residues. CDR1 and CDR2 (germline): GTSNPN, SVGIG (reference sequence). Trimming took 3 bases from V and 7 from J, leaving 13 bases between them.

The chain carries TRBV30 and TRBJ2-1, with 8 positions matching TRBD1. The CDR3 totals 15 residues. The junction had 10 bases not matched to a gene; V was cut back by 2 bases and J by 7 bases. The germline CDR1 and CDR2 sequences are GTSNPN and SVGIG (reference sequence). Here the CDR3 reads CAWSSGTGPTNEQFF. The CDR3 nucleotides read TGTGCCTGGAGTTCCGGGACAGGTCCTACAAATGAGCAGTTCTTC.